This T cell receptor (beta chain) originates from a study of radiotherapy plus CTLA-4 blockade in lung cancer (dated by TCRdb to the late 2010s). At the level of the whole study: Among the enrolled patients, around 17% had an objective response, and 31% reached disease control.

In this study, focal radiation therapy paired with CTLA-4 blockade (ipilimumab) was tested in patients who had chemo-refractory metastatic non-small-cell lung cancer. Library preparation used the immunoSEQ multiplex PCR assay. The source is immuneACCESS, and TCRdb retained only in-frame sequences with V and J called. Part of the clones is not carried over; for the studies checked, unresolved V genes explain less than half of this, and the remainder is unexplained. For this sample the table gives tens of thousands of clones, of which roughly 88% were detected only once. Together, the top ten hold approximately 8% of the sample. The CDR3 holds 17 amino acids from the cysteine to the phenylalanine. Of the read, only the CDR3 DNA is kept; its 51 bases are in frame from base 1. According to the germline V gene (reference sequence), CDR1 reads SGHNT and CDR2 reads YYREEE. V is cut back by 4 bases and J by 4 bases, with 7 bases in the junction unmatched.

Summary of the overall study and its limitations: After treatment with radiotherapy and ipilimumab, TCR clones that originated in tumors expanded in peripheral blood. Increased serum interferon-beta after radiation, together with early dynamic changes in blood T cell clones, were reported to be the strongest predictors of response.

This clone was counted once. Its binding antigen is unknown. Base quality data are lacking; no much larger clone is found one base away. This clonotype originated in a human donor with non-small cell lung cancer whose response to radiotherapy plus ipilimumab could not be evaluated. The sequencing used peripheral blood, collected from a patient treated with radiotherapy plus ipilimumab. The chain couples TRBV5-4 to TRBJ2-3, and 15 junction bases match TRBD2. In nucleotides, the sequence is TGTGCCAGCAGCCGGGGACTAGCGGGGGGATTGGCAGATACGCAGTATTTT. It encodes CASSRGLAGGLADTQYF. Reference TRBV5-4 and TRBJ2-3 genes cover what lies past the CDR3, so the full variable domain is ETGVTQSPTHLIKTRGQQVTLRCSSQSGHNTVSWYQQALGQGPQFIFQYYREEENGRGNFPPRFSGLQFPNYSSELNVNALELDDSALYLCASSRGLAGGLADTQYFGPGTRLTVL.